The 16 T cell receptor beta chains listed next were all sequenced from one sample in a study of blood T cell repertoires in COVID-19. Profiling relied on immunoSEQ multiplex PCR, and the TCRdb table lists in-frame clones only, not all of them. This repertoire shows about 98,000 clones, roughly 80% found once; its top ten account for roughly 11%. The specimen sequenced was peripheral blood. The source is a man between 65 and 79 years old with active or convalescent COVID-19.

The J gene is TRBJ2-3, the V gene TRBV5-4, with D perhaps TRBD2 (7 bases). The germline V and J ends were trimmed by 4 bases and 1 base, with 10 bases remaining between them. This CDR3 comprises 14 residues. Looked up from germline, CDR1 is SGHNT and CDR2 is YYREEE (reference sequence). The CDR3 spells CASSQGGGTDTQYF. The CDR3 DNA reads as TGTGCCAGCAGCCAAGGGGGGGGCACAGATACGCAGTATTTT.

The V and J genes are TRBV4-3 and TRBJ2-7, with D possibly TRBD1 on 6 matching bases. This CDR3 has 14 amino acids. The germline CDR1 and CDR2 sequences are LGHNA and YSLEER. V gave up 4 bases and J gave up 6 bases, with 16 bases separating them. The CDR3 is CASSPSPGTLEQYF. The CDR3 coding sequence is TGCGCCAGCAGCCCTAGTCCCGGGACACTCGAGCAGTACTTC.

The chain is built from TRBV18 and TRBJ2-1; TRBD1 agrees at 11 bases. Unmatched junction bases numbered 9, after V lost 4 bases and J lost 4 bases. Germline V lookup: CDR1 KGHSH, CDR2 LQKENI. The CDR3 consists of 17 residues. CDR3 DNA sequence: TGTGCCAGCTCACGTCCACGGGACAGGGGGAGGTACAATGAGCAGTTCTTC. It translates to CASSRPRDRGRYNEQFF.

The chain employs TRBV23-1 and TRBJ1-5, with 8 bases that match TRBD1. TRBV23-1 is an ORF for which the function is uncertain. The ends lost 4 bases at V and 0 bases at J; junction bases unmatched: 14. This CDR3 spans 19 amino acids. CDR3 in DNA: TGCGCCAGCAGTCGACGGAGCAGGGGGCAAAGGGGTAGCAATCAGCCCCAGCATTTT. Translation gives CASSRRSRGQRGSNQPQHF.

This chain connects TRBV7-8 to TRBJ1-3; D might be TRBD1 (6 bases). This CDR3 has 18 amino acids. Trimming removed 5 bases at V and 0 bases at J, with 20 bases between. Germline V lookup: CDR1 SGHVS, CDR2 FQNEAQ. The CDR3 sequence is CASSNRDTPSFSGNTIYF. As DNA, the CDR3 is TGTGCCAGCAGCAACCGGGACACCCCGTCCTTCTCTGGAAACACCATATATTTT.

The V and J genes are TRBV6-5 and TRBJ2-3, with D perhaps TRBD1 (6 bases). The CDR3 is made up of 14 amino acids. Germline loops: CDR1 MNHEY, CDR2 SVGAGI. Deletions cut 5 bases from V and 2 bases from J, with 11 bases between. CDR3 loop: CASSRWTDTDTQYF. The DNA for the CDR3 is TGTGCCAGCAGTAGATGGACAGACACAGATACGCAGTATTTT.

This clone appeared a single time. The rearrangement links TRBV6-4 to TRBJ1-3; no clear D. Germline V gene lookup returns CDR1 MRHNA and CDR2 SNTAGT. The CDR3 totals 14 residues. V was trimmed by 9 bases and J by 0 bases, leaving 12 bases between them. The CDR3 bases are TGTGCCAGGGCGGGCCGACGCTCTGGAAACACCATATATTTT. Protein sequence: CARAGRRSGNTIYF.

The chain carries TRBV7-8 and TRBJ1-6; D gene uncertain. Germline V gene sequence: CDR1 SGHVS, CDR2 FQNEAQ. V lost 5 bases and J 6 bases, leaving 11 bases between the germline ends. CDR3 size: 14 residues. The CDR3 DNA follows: TGTGCCAGCAGCAACACAGTCCTTAATTCACCCCTCCACTTT. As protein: CASSNTVLNSPLHF. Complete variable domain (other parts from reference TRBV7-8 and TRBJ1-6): GAGVSQSPRYKVAKRGQDVALRCDPISGHVSLFWYQQALGQGPEFLTYFQNEAQLDKSGLPSDRFFAERPEGSVSTLKIQRTQQEDSAVYLCASSNTVLNSPLHFGNGTRLTVT.

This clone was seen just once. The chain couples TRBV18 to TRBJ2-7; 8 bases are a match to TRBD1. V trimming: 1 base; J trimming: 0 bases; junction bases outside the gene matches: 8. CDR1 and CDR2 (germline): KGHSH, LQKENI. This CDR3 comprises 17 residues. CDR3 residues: CASSPRATGGSSYEQYF. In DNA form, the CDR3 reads TGTGCCAGCTCACCACGAGCCACAGGGGGGAGCTCCTACGAGCAGTACTTC.

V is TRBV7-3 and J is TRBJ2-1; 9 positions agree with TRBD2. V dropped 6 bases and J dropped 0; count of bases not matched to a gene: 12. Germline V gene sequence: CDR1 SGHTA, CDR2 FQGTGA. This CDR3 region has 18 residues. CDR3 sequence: CASSLAASGAGSYNEQFF. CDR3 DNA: TGTGCCAGCAGTCTGGCGGCTAGCGGGGCTGGCTCCTACAATGAGCAGTTCTTC.

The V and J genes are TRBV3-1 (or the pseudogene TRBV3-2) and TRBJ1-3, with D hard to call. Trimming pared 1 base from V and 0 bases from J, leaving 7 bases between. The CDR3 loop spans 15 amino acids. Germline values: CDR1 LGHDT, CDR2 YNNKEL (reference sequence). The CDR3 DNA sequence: TGTGCCAGCAGCCAAGCGGGTAGCTCTGGAAACACCATATATTTT. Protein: CASSQAGSSGNTIYF.

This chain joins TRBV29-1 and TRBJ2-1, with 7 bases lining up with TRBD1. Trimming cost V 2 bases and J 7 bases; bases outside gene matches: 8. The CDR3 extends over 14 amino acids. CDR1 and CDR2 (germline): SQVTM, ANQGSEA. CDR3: CSVERGAGGNEQFF. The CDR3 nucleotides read TGCAGCGTTGAAAGAGGGGCAGGGGGTAATGAGCAGTTCTTC.

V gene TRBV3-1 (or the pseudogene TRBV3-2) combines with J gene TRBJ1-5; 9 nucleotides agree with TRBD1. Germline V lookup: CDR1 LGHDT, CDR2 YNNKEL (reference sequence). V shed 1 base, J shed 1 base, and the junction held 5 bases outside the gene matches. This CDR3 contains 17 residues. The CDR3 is CASSQGTGTGSNQPQHF. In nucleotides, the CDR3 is TGTGCCAGCAGCCAAGGGACCGGGACAGGGAGCAATCAGCCCCAGCATTTT.

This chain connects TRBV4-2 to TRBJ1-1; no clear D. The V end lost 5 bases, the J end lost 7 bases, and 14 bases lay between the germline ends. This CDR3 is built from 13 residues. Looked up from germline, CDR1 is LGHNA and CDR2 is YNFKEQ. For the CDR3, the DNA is TGTGCCAGCAGCTCACGGGCGGCGGGTGAAGCTTTCTTT. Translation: CASSSRAAGEAFF.

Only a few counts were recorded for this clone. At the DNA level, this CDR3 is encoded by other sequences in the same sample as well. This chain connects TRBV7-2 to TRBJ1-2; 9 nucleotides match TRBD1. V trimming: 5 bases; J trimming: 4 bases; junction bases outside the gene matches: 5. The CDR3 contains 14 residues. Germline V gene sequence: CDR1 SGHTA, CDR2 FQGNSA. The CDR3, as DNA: TGTGCCAGCAGCCCGGACAGGGGTGGCTATGGCTACACCTTC. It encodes CASSPDRGGYGYTF.

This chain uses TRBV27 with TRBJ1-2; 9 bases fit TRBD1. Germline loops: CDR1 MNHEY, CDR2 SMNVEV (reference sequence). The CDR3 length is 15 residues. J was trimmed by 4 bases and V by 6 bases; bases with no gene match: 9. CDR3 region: CASRQRQGVAYGYTF. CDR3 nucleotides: TGTGCCAGCAGGCAACGACAGGGGGTCGCCTATGGCTACACCTTC.